The 21 T cell receptor beta chains presented below share a single source sample, sequenced in a study of control samples from healthy donors and cancer patients. TCRdb's table, derived via immunoSEQ multiplex PCR, lists solely in-frame clones and lacks some. The sample includes over 60,000 clones, about 82% seen only once; the top ten take over 4.5%. The sample was blood. The receptors stem from a middle-aged man in good health.

This chain connects TRBV3-1 (or the pseudogene TRBV3-2) to TRBJ2-3; 8 nucleotides match TRBD1. CDR1 is LGHDT and CDR2 is YNNKEL in the germline V gene (reference sequence). This CDR3 region has 15 residues. With V trimmed by 3 bases and J by 4 bases, 6 bases remained unmatched. CDR3 sequence (DNA): TGTGCCAGCAGCCAGAGACAGGGGTACGCAGATACGCAGTATTTT. Its translation is CASSQRQGYADTQYF.

This chain links TRBV6-2 or TRBV6-3 with TRBJ2-1; 8 bases align to TRBD2. V dropped 4 bases and J dropped 7; count of bases not matched to a gene: 18. This CDR3 has 18 residues. The germline V gene encodes CDR1 MNHEY and CDR2 SVGEGT. DNA of the CDR3: TGTGCCAGCAGTTGGTCCCCCTCTGAAGCGGGAGCTGGGAATGAGCAGTTCTTC. It encodes CASSWSPSEAGAGNEQFF.

The table lists this clone with a few counts. V and J are TRBV7-2 and TRBJ1-2; D uncertain. V dropped 1 base and J dropped 5 bases, with 11 bases sitting between them. The CDR3 sequence is 14 residues long. Germline V lookup: CDR1 SGHTA, CDR2 FQGNSA. The CDR3 bases are TGTGCCAGCAGCTTAGTCGCCATGGAGTATGGCTACACCTTC. The encoded protein is CASSLVAMEYGYTF.

This clone occurred once. The chain couples TRBV19 to TRBJ1-2; 7 bases fit TRBD1. V lost 6 bases to trimming and J lost 4 bases; unmatched junction nucleotides: 8. Looked up from germline, CDR1 is LNHDA and CDR2 is SQIVND (reference sequence). The CDR3 contains 14 residues. The CDR3 DNA reads TGTGCCAGTAGAGAGATTGGACAGGCCTATGGCTACACCTTC. It specifies CASREIGQAYGYTF.

V usage is TRBV5-1 and J usage is TRBJ1-1; 9 bases fit TRBD1. The CDR3 has 17 amino acids. The ends lost 3 bases at V and 1 base at J; junction bases unmatched: 10. Germline values: CDR1 SGHRS, CDR2 YFSETQ. The DNA of the CDR3 is TGCGCCAGCAGCTACGTCCCGGGACAGGGCTCGAACACTGAAGCTTTCTTT. Its translation is CASSYVPGQGSNTEAFF.

The chain has TRBV12-3 or TRBV12-4 and TRBJ2-7, with D hard to call. The CDR3 contains 9 residues. Trimming removed 8 bases at V and 6 bases at J, with 5 bases between. The CDR3 loop is CASGREQYF. In DNA, the CDR3 is TGTGCCAGCGGGCGCGAGCAGTACTTC.

The V gene is TRBV27, the J gene TRBJ2-2; 9 nucleotides match TRBD2. The CDR3 contains 16 residues. Germline CDR1 and CDR2: MNHEY and SMNVEV (reference sequence). V was clipped by 1 base and J by 5 bases; unmatched bases: 5. CDR3 residues: CASSLWPSGTTGELFF. CDR3 DNA sequence: TGTGCCAGCAGTTTATGGCCTAGCGGGACGACCGGGGAGCTGTTTTTT.

V usage is TRBV5-1 and J usage is TRBJ2-7, with 8 bases aligning to TRBD1. Germline V gene data show CDR1 as SGHRS and CDR2 as YFSETQ. This CDR3 is 14 amino acids long. Trimming took 7 bases from V and 2 from J; bases not matched to a gene: 8. CDR3 region: CASDAGTGTYEQYF. CDR3 nucleotide sequence: TGCGCCAGCGACGCCGGGACAGGAACCTACGAGCAGTACTTC.

The V call is TRBV28, the J call TRBJ1-2; D is unclear. Trimming left V 10 bases short and J 4 bases short, with 13 bases between. This CDR3 is 12 amino acids long. CDR1 is MDHEN, CDR2 SYDVKM, per germline. CDR3 nucleotides: TGTGCCATAACCTCGGAAATCTATGGCTACACCTTC. The encoded protein is CAITSEIYGYTF.

This chain connects TRBV19 to TRBJ1-4; D gene ambiguous. The germline V and J ends were trimmed by 3 bases and 0 bases, with 8 bases remaining between them. The CDR3 is 15 residues long. Germline V CDR1 and CDR2: LNHDA, SQIVND (reference sequence). Here the CDR3 DNA reads TGTGCCAGTAGTATGTTCGGGTCAACTAATGAAAAACTGTTTTTT. Translating it yields CASSMFGSTNEKLFF.

The chain is built from TRBV2 and TRBJ1-2; D perhaps matches TRBD1 (6 bases). The CDR3 contains 14 residues. The germline V and J ends were trimmed by 7 bases and 5 bases, with 17 bases remaining between them. Germline CDR1 and CDR2: SNHLY and FYNNEI. The CDR3 is CASTQYREPYGYTF. In nucleotides, the CDR3 is TGTGCCAGCACCCAATACAGGGAACCGTATGGCTACACCTTC.

The rearrangement uses TRBV4-2 and TRBJ1-5; tentatively, D is TRBD1 (6 bases). The CDR3 totals 16 residues. Germline V gene sequence: CDR1 LGHNA, CDR2 YNFKEQ. The V end lost 4 bases, the J end lost 6 bases, and 19 bases lay between the germline ends. The CDR3 DNA sequence: TGTGCCAGCAGCCCATTCCCCGCAGGGGTTATTCAGCCCCAGCATTTT. This sequence encodes CASSPFPAGVIQPQHF.

V gene TRBV7-3 combines with J gene TRBJ2-2, with D unclear. Germline CDR1 is SGHTA and CDR2 is FQGTGA. The CDR3 is 18 residues long. Trimming removed 5 bases from V and 0 bases from J, with 19 bases in between. The CDR3 spells CASSNSPGLGPNTGELFF. The CDR3, as DNA: TGTGCCAGCAGCAATTCCCCAGGATTAGGGCCGAACACCGGGGAGCTGTTTTTT.

J is TRBJ2-1 and V is TRBV6-4; TRBD2 aligns across 7 bases. V shed 10 bases, J shed 0 bases, and the junction held 6 bases outside the gene matches. This CDR3 comprises 14 residues. Germline lookup yields CDR1 MRHNA and CDR2 SNTAGT. CDR3 protein: CATTSDSSYNEQFF. CDR3 nucleotide sequence: TGTGCCACCACTAGCGACAGCTCCTACAATGAGCAGTTCTTC.

Only one count was recorded for this clone. The chain links TRBV6-2 or TRBV6-3 to TRBJ1-1, with D unclear. V dropped 2 bases and J dropped 5 bases, with 3 bases sitting between them. Germline values: CDR1 MNHEY, CDR2 SVGEGT. CDR3 length equals 11 residues. DNA for the CDR3: TGTGCCAGCAGTTACAGGACTGAAGCTTTCTTT. Amino acids: CASSYRTEAFF.

The chain has TRBV3-1 (or the pseudogene TRBV3-2) and TRBJ2-2; 7 nucleotides match TRBD1. Germline CDR1 LGHDT, CDR2 YNNKEL (reference sequence). The CDR3 runs 17 residues. J gave up 5 bases and V 0 bases, and 9 bases lay outside the gene matches. CDR3 region: CASSQDRRGLLTGELFF. The CDR3 bases are TGTGCCAGCAGCCAAGATCGTAGGGGGCTCCTGACCGGGGAGCTGTTTTTT.

V gene TRBV19 combines with J gene TRBJ1-2, with a weak D call TRBD1 (5 bases). Germline V CDR1 and CDR2: LNHDA, SQIVND (reference sequence). The CDR3 length is 13 residues. The ends were cut back, 6 bases at V and 6 bases at J, with 14 bases in the middle. This CDR3 is CASRSTGEHGYTF. For the CDR3, the DNA is TGTGCCAGTAGGTCTACGGGGGAACATGGCTACACCTTC.

For the CDR3, the DNA is TGTGCCATCAGTGGCTGGCTAGGGGACTACGAGCAGTACTTC. It codes for CAISGWLGDYEQYF. The rearrangement joins TRBV10-3 to TRBJ2-7, with a weak D call TRBD1 (5 bases). Germline CDR1 ENHRY, CDR2 SYGVKD. V was cut by 4 bases and J by 3 bases, with 13 bases left in between. This CDR3 has 14 residues.

The chain uses TRBV4-2 and TRBJ2-1; 9 nucleotides agree with TRBD2. Germline loops: CDR1 LGHNA, CDR2 YNFKEQ. The CDR3 consists of 15 residues. After removal of 4 bases from V and 1 base from J, the junction contained 2 bases not matched to a gene. The CDR3 nucleotides read TGTGCCAGCAGCCTAACTAGCGGGTCCTACAATGAGCAGTTCTTC. Its protein product is CASSLTSGSYNEQFF.

The rearrangement uses TRBV6-6 and TRBJ2-1; no firm D call. Germline values: CDR1 MNHNY, CDR2 SVGAGI (reference sequence). This CDR3 region has 13 residues. V lost 6 bases to trimming and J lost 0 bases, with 6 bases between them. The CDR3 DNA reads TGTGCCAGCAGCCAGAGCTCCTACAATGAGCAGTTCTTC. It is translated as CASSQSSYNEQFF.

V gene TRBV2 combines with J gene TRBJ1-2; 7 bases are shared with TRBD1. Germline CDR1 reads SNHLY; CDR2 reads FYNNEI. The CDR3 sequence is 14 residues long. J was trimmed by 4 bases and V by 1 base; bases with no gene match: 3. The CDR3 sequence is CASSEEGAVYGYTF. CDR3 nucleotide sequence: TGTGCCAGCAGTGAAGAGGGGGCGGTCTATGGCTACACCTTC.